This note documents a single TCR beta chain sequence. Germline V lookup: CDR1 SEHNR, CDR2 FQNEAQ (reference sequence). V was pared by 5 bases and J by 6 bases, with 3 bases of the junction left unmatched. This CDR3 region has 13 residues. Produced via immunoSEQ multiplex PCR; TCRdb's table is partial and in-frame only. The sample holds 130,000 to 150,000 clones; approximately 91% are singletons and the top ten take under 0.8%. This sample is drawn from a study of cytomegalovirus exposure and HLA in healthy donors. The TCR was taken from a man between 18 and 29 years old in good health and CMV-seronegative. This chain links TRBV7-9 with TRBJ2-4; 8 bases map to TRBD1. Sequencing input: PBMCs. The CDR3 nucleotides are TGTGCCAGCAGCCCCGGACAGGGAAACATTCAGTACTTC. As protein: CASSPGQGNIQYF. The full variable domain, with the rest looked up from reference TRBV7-9 and TRBJ2-4, is DTGVSQNPRHKITKRGQNVTFRCDPISEHNRLYWYRQTLGQGPEFLTYFQNEAQLEKSRLLSDRFSAERPKGSFSTLEIQRTEQGDSAMYLCASSPGQGNIQYFGAGTRLSVL.